The 13 T cell receptor beta chains presented below share a single source sample, sequenced in a study of control samples from healthy donors and cancer patients. Clones were sequenced by immunoSEQ multiplex PCR, and TCRdb holds only the in-frame ones, with some missing. Among approximately 140,000 clones listed, 89% were seen once. What was sequenced was PBMCs. All receptors come from a man over 45 with head and neck cancer.

The chain joins TRBV29-1 to TRBJ2-2; 7 bases are shared with TRBD2. The junction had 10 bases not matched to a gene; V was cut back by 7 bases and J by 5 bases. Germline CDR1 and CDR2: SQVTM and ANQGSEA. The CDR3 contains 14 residues. CDR3 DNA: TGCAGCGCGGGGGGACTGGAGGGAACCGGGGAGCTGTTTTTT. Protein: CSAGGLEGTGELFF.

This chain connects TRBV28 to TRBJ2-5, with 10 bases identical to TRBD1. The CDR3 length is 14 residues. J lost 3 bases, V lost 10 bases, and 8 bases had no gene match. CDR1 is MDHEN, CDR2 SYDVKM, per germline. The CDR3 spells CATIPGTGEETQYF. CDR3 bases: TGTGCCACGATCCCCGGGACAGGGGAAGAGACCCAGTACTTC.

The chain has TRBV7-8 and TRBJ2-2, with 8 nucleotides matching TRBD2. With 3 bases clipped from V and 4 bases from J, the junction kept 13 bases outside the gene matches. The CDR3 totals 18 residues. Germline V gene sequence: CDR1 SGHVS, CDR2 FQNEAQ. This CDR3 reads CASSLARDIAGFTGELFF. Written as DNA, the CDR3 is TGTGCCAGCAGCTTGGCTCGAGATATAGCGGGATTCACCGGGGAGCTGTTTTTT.

The chain couples TRBV29-1 to TRBJ2-3; D is possibly TRBD2 (5 bases). Germline V CDR1 and CDR2: SQVTM, ANQGSEA. The CDR3 runs to 13 residues. V was pared by 4 bases and J by 2 bases, with 10 bases between. The DNA of the CDR3 is TGCAGCGTTGCCCGGGGTCCCACAGATACGCAGTATTTT. Translation: CSVARGPTDTQYF.

To note about this clone: Other DNA sequences in this sample translate to the same CDR3. The chain has TRBV5-4 and TRBJ1-2; D possibly corresponds to TRBD1 (5 bases). Germline CDR1 reads SGHNT; CDR2 reads YYREEE (reference sequence). The CDR3 spans 15 residues. The ends were cut back, 0 bases at V and 6 bases at J, with 15 bases in the middle. CDR3 bases: TGTGCCAGCAGCTTGGGATCTGGGGCCAAGGATGGCTACACCTTC. Translation gives CASSLGSGAKDGYTF.

The chain joins TRBV21-1 to TRBJ2-5. TRBV21-1 is tagged as a pseudogene. The CDR3 length is 12 residues. The CDR3 loop reads CASSKVWETQYF. CDR3 DNA sequence: TGTGCCAGCAGCAAAGTTTGGGAGACCCAGTACTTC.

The chain employs TRBV28 and TRBJ2-5; TRBD2 might be the D (6 bases). The CDR3 consists of 12 residues. Germline lookup yields CDR1 MDHEN and CDR2 SYDVKM. The DNA for the CDR3 is TGTGCTACTACGAAGGGAGGAGAGACCCAGTACTTC. It is translated as CATTKGGETQYF.

This CDR3 reads CASSRQGGGETQYF. CDR3 nucleotides: TGTGCCAGTAGCCGACAGGGTGGAGGAGAGACCCAGTACTTC. The chain uses TRBV19 and TRBJ2-5, with 7 bases matching TRBD1. The germline V gene encodes CDR1 LNHDA and CDR2 SQIVND (reference sequence). This CDR3 is 14 amino acids long. V shed 6 bases and J 4 bases; nucleotides not matched to a gene: 8. Looking up the rest from reference TRBV19 and TRBJ2-5 gives the full variable domain: DGGITQSPKYLFRKEGQNVTLSCEQNLNHDAMYWYRQDPGQGLRLIYYSQIVNDFQKGDIAEGYSVSREKKESFPLTVTSAQKNPTAFYLCASSRQGGGETQYFGPGTRLLVL.

The chain is built from TRBV4-1 and TRBJ1-1, with a weak D call TRBD1 (5 bases). V shed 6 bases and J shed 7 bases, with 24 bases lying between them. Germline CDR1 and CDR2: MGHRA and YSYEKL. The CDR3 extends over 16 amino acids. The CDR3 DNA reads as TGCGCCAGCAGTCAGGGCCGTGCACAGGATATCATTGAAGCTTTCTTT. Its translation: CASSQGRAQDIIEAFF.

The chain couples TRBV15 to TRBJ1-2, with no clear D. The CDR3 runs to 16 residues. Germline V gives CDR1 LNHNV, CDR2 YYDKDF (reference sequence). The V end was cut by 0 bases, the J end by 5 bases, with 16 bases between. The CDR3 region is CATSRDRVGPLYGYTF. The CDR3 nucleotides are TGTGCCACCAGCAGAGATCGCGTCGGGCCCTTGTATGGCTACACCTTC.

This clone was detected only once. The V call is TRBV28, the J call TRBJ1-1; D possibly corresponds to TRBD1 (5 bases). Per germline, CDR1 MDHEN and CDR2 SYDVKM. V lost 6 bases and J lost 4, with 18 bases in between. The CDR3 runs to 15 residues. The DNA of the CDR3 is TGTGCCAGCAGCACTTTTTCCGGGGGGAGCACTGAAGCTTTCTTT. It specifies CASSTFSGGSTEAFF. Looking up the rest from reference TRBV28 and TRBJ1-1 gives the full variable domain: DVKVTQSSRYLVKRTGEKVFLECVQDMDHENMFWYRQDPGLGLRLIYFSYDVKMKEKGDIPEGYSVSREKKERFSLILESASTNQTSMYLCASSTFSGGSTEAFFGQGTRLTVV.

In its sample, this clone was seen once. V usage is TRBV3-1 (or the pseudogene TRBV3-2) and J usage is TRBJ2-1, with D perhaps matching TRBD1 or TRBD2 (5 bases each). CDR3 size: 14 residues. Germline V lookup: CDR1 LGHDT, CDR2 YNNKEL (reference sequence). Trimming removed 4 bases at V and 3 bases at J, with 10 bases between. CDR3 sequence (DNA): TGTGCCAGCAGCCTAAGTGGGGGCTACAATGAGCAGTTCTTC. It codes for CASSLSGGYNEQFF.

This chain joins TRBV19 and TRBJ1-1; the match to TRBD1 covers 7 bases. The CDR3 length is 13 residues. V lost 9 bases, J lost 2 bases, and 6 bases stayed unmatched. Germline V gene lookup returns CDR1 LNHDA and CDR2 SQIVND (reference sequence). CDR3 loop: CASATGSNTEAFF. CDR3 DNA: TGTGCCAGCGCGACAGGGAGTAACACTGAAGCTTTCTTT. Combining the CDR3 with reference TRBV19 and TRBJ1-1 gives the whole variable domain DGGITQSPKYLFRKEGQNVTLSCEQNLNHDAMYWYRQDPGQGLRLIYYSQIVNDFQKGDIAEGYSVSREKKESFPLTVTSAQKNPTAFYLCASATGSNTEAFFGQGTRLTVV.